This entry is about one TCR beta chain. This CDR3 region has 18 residues. Germline CDR1 and CDR2: MNHNS and SASEGT. Trimming cost V 0 bases and J 5 bases, with 22 bases left between them. This entry comes from a study of cytomegalovirus exposure and HLA in healthy donors. The PCR made use of 60 Vbeta and 13 Jbeta primers. Profiled with immunoSEQ multiplex PCR; TCRdb holds only in-frame clones, not every one. The sample consists of some 120,000 clones, about 80% of them appearing once. The chain couples TRBV6-1 to TRBJ1-1; tentative D call: TRBD1 (6 bases). The receptor was isolated from a man aged 25-45 years in good health and CMV-seronegative. Sequenced sample: PBMCs. CDR3 sequence reads: CASSEAQRTAFADTEAFF. CDR3 nucleotides: TGTGCCAGCAGTGAAGCTCAGAGGACAGCCTTTGCTGATACTGAAGCTTTCTTT.